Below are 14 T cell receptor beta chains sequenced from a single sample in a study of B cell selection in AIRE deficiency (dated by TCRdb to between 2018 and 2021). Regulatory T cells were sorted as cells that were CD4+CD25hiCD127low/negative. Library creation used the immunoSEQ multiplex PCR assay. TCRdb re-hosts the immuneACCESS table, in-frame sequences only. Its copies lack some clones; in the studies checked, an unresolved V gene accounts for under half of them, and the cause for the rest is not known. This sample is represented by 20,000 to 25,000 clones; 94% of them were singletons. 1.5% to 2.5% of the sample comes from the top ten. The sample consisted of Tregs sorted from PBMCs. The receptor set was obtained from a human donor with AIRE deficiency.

The CDR3 DNA reads TGCAGCGTCCGACAGCCTTTCTCTGGGGCCAACGTCCTGACTTTC. This codes for CSVRQPFSGANVLTF. The chain links TRBV29-1 to TRBJ2-6; D perhaps matches TRBD1 (5 bases). Germline values: CDR1 SQVTM, CDR2 ANQGSEA. The length of the CDR3 is 15 residues. Deletions cut 6 bases from V and 0 bases from J, with 12 bases between.

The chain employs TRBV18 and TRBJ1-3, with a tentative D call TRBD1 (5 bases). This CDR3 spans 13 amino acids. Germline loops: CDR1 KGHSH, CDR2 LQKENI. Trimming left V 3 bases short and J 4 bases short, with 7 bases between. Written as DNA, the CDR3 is TGTGCCAGCTCACCGGGACCCGGAAACACCATATATTTT. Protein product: CASSPGPGNTIYF.

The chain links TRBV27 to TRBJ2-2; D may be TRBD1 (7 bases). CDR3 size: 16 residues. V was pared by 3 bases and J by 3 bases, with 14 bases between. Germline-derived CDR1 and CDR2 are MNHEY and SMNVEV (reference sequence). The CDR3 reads CASSLSTGRYTGELFF. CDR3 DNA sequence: TGTGCCAGCAGTTTGTCGACAGGGAGGTACACCGGGGAGCTGTTTTTT.

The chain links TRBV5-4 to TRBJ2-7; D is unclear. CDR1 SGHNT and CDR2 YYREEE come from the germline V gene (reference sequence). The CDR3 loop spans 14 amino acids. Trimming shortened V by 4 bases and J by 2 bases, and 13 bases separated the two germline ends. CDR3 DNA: TGTGCCAGCAGCCAAGAATACGAAACCTACGAGCAGTACTTC. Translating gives CASSQEYETYEQYF.

In nucleotides, the CDR3 is TGTGCCAGCAGCTGGACAGGGCGTCCACCCAACACTGAAGCTTTCTTT. It specifies CASSWTGRPPNTEAFF. The chain links TRBV11-2 to TRBJ1-1; TRBD1 matches at 8 bases. Germline CDR1 SGHAT, CDR2 FQNNGV. This CDR3 region has 16 residues. V lost 4 bases, J lost 2 bases, and 9 bases stayed unmatched.

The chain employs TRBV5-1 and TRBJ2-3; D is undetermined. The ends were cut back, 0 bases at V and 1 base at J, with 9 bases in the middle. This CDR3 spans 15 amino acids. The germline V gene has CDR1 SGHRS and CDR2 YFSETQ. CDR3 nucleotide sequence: TGCGCCAGCAGCTTGGAGGGCTACCGCACAGATACGCAGTATTTT. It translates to CASSLEGYRTDTQYF. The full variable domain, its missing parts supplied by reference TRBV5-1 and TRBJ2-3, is KAGVTQTPRYLIKTRGQQVTLSCSPISGHRSVSWYQQTPGQGLQFLFEYFSETQRNKGNFPGRFSGRQFSNSRSEMNVSTLELGDSALYLCASSLEGYRTDTQYFGPGTRLTVL.

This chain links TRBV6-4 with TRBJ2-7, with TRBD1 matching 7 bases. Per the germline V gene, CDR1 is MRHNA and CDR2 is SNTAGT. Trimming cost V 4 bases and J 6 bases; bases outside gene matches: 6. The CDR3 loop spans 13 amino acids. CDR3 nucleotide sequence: TGTGCCAGCAGTGCCGAGACAGGGCGCGAGCAGTACTTC. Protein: CASSAETGREQYF.

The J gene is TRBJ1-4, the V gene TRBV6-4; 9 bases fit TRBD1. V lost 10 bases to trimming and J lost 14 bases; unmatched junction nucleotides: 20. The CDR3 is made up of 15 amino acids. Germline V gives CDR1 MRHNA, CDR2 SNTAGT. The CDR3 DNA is TGTGCCACCGACAACCGGGACAGGGAAGAGGGCAGGCTGTTTTTT. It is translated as CATDNRDREEGRLFF.

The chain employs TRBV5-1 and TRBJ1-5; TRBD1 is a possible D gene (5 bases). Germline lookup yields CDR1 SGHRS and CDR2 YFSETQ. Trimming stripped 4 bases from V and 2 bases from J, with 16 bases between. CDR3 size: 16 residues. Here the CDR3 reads CASSPGEGSGNQPQHF. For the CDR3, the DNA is TGCGCCAGCAGCCCCGGCGAGGGGTCGGGCAATCAGCCCCAGCATTTT.

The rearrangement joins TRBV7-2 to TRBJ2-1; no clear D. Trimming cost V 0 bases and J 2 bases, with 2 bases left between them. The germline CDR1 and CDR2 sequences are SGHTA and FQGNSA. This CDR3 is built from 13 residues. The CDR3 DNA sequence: TGTGCCAGCAGCTTAGCCACCTACAATGAGCAGTTCTTC. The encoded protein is CASSLATYNEQFF. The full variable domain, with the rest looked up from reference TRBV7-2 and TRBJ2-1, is GAGVSQSPSNKVTEKGKDVELRCDPISGHTALYWYRQSLGQGLEFLIYFQGNSAPDKSGLPSDRFSAERTGGSVSTLTIQRTQQEDSAVYLCASSLATYNEQFFGPGTRLTVL.

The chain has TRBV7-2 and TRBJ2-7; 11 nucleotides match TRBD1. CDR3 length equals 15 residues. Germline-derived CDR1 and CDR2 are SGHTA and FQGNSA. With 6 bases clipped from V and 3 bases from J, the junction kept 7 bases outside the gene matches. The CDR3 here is CASRQPGQGVYEQYF. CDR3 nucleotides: TGTGCCAGCAGACAACCGGGACAGGGGGTCTACGAGCAGTACTTC.

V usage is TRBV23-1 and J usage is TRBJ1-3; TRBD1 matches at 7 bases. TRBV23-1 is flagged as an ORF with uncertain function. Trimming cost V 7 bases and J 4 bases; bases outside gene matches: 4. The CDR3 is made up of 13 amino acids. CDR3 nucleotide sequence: TGCGCCAGCAACAGGGGTTCGGGAAACACCATATATTTT. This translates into CASNRGSGNTIYF.

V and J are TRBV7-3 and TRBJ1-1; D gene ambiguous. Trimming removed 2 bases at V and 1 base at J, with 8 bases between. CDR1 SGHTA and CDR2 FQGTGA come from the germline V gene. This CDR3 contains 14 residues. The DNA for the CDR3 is TGTGCCAGCAGCTTAGTTGGCCGGAACACTGAAGCTTTCTTT. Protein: CASSLVGRNTEAFF.

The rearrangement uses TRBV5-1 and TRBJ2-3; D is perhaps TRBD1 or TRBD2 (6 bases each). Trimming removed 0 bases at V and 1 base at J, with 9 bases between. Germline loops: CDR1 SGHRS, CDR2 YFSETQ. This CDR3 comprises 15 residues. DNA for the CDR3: TGCGCCAGCAGCTTGGATGGGGGGCGCACAGATACGCAGTATTTT. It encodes CASSLDGGRTDTQYF.